Listed below are T cell receptor beta chains from one sample, sequenced in a study of blood T cell repertoires in COVID-19. The protocol was immunoSEQ multiplex PCR, while the TCRdb copy is restricted to in-frame clones and leaves out a portion. The sample shows fewer than 300,000 clones, over 75% of them seen only once. Sequencing was done on a sample of peripheral blood. These TCRs come from a man aged 45-65 years with COVID-19, enrolled during active disease. The CDR3 runs from the conserved cysteine through the conserved F or W. Each record gives: V gene, J gene, D gene, CDR3 length, clone size, CDR3 DNA, CDR3 protein. The D gene is left open where the match is weak. Expanded clones are given a class, and other clones once, few, many or no size at all.

TRBV18,TRBJ1-2,TRBD1,17,once,TGTGCCAGCTCACGGGGTCCCGGGACAGGGTCTAACTATGGCTACACCTTC,CASSRGPGTGSNYGYTF
TRBV30,TRBJ2-3,-,15,once,TGTGCCTGGTGTCATTTGGGGGGAAGCACAGATACGCAGTATTTT,CAWCHLGGSTDTQYF
TRBV30,TRBJ1-4,TRBD1,17,-,TGTGCCTGGAGTGTAAGTAAGGGGGACAGGGGAAATGAAAAACTGTTTTTT,CAWSVSKGDRGNEKLFF
TRBV12-2,TRBJ2-5,-,15,-,TGTGCAAGTCGCTTAGGCGGACAGGCCCAAGAGACCCAGTACTTC,CASRLGGQAQETQYF
TRBV4-2,TRBJ1-5,TRBD1,14,-,TGTGCCAGCAGCCAAGCAGGGGGCGGTCAGCCCCAGCATTTT,CASSQAGGGQPQHF
TRBV28,TRBJ2-7,TRBD1,14,-,TGTGCCAGCAGTTTCACAGGGGGCACCTACGAGCAGTACTTC,CASSFTGGTYEQYF
TRBV6-5,TRBJ1-2,TRBD1,15,-,TGTGCCAGCAGGCCCGGGACAGGGCACGACTATGGCTACACCTTC,CASRPGTGHDYGYTF
TRBV7-6,TRBJ2-1,TRBD2,16,-,TGTGCCAGCAGCTTAAATGCGGGACTAGCTGGCGATGAGCAGTTCTTC,CASSLNAGLAGDEQFF
TRBV7-2,TRBJ2-1,TRBD2,16,-,TGTGCCAGCAGCCCCATTTGGGGGACTAGTACGAATGAGCAGTTCTTC,CASSPIWGTSTNEQFF
TRBV10-3,TRBJ2-7,TRBD1,14,-,TGTGCCGTTCAACCGGGACAGGGGATCTACGAGCAGTACTTC,CAVQPGQGIYEQYF
TRBV19,TRBJ1-5,TRBD1,15,-,TGTGCCAGTAGTGGATGGGACAGGGCGGGTCAGCCCCAGCATTTT,CASSGWDRAGQPQHF
TRBV30,TRBJ2-7,TRBD2,14,once,TGTGCCTGGCAAGCGGGGGCCTTCTCCTACGAGCAGTACTTC,CAWQAGAFSYEQYF
TRBV30,TRBJ1-4,-,18,-,TGTGCCTGGAGTGTACTGGGCAGGGGAACAGCAACTAATGAAAAACTGTTTTTT,CAWSVLGRGTATNEKLFF
TRBV11-2,TRBJ2-7,TRBD1,16,-,TGTGCCAGCAGCTTAGAGACAGGGACGGGTCCCTACGAGCAGTACTTC,CASSLETGTGPYEQYF
TRBV3-1/TRBV3-2,TRBJ2-7,-,13,few,TGTGCCAGCAGCCCCGGACTGGGTTACGAGCAGTACTTC,CASSPGLGYEQYF
TRBV3-1/TRBV3-2,TRBJ2-5,-,15,-,TGTGCCAGCAGCCAAGTCTCTGGGGCCCAAGAGACCCAGTACTTC,CASSQVSGAQETQYF
TRBV9,TRBJ1-2,TRBD1,14,-,TGTGCCAGCAGCGCCCACAGGGGTGGCTATGGCTACACCTTC,CASSAHRGGYGYTF
TRBV19,TRBJ2-1,TRBD2,16,-,TGTGCCAGTAGTATCACAGCGGGGAGCTCCTACAATGAGCAGTTCTTC,CASSITAGSSYNEQFF
TRBV10-2,TRBJ1-4,-,18,-,TGCGCCAGCAGTGTCATACTTCCGAGCCTAGATAACAATGAAAAACTGTTTTTT,CASSVILPSLDNNEKLFF
TRBV15,TRBJ2-1,TRBD2,19,-,TGTGCCACCAGCCCAGAGGGGCTAGCGGGAGTAACGTCCTACAATGAGCAGTTCTTC,CATSPEGLAGVTSYNEQFF
TRBV25-1,TRBJ1-1,-,18,-,TGTGCCAGCAGTGAGTATAGTTCCAGTCGGGGGGCTCCCACTGAAGCTTTCTTT,CASSEYSSSRGAPTEAFF
TRBV12-3/TRBV12-4,TRBJ2-5,-,12,-,TGTGCCAGCAGTTCCCCGGGGGAGACCCAGTACTTC,CASSSPGETQYF
TRBV29-1,TRBJ1-1,-,13,once,TGCAGCGTTGAAGTGCAGCCGGGCACTGAAGCTTTCTTT,CSVEVQPGTEAFF
TRBV6-5,TRBJ2-1,TRBD2,15,-,TGTGCCAGCAGCCGAGGACTAGCGGCTTACAATGAGCAGTTCTTC,CASSRGLAAYNEQFF
TRBV3-1/TRBV3-2,TRBJ2-3,TRBD2,15,few,TGTGCCAGCAGCAGGAGCGGGGCGGGCACAGATACGCAGTATTTT,CASSRSGAGTDTQYF
TRBV6-4,TRBJ2-3,TRBD1,15,-,TGTGCCAGCAGTTCAACCGGGACAGCCACAGATACGCAGTATTTT,CASSSTGTATDTQYF
TRBV7-6,TRBJ1-3,-,16,-,TGTGCCAGCAGCCCCGGGGGAAACAGCCGGTCCAACACCATATATTTT,CASSPGGNSRSNTIYF
TRBV7-9,TRBJ2-5,TRBD2,16,-,TGTGCCAGCAGTCCCCCCGCTATTCGCGGGGGAGAGACCCAGTACTTC,CASSPPAIRGGETQYF
TRBV27,TRBJ1-4,-,16,-,TGTGCCAGCAGTTCCCGGACACCCACAACTAATGAAAAACTGTTTTTT,CASSSRTPTTNEKLFF
TRBV5-5,TRBJ2-7,-,14,once,TGTGCCAGCAGCTGGGGGCAGGGGAACTACGAGCAGTACTTC,CASSWGQGNYEQYF
TRBV30,TRBJ1-3,-,15,-,TGTGCCTGGAGTGCGGGGAAAACCTCTGGAAACACCATATATTTT,CAWSAGKTSGNTIYF
TRBV3-1/TRBV3-2,TRBJ1-2,-,15,-,TGTGCCAGCAGCCAAGATTATGGGGCCTACTATGGCTACACCTTC,CASSQDYGAYYGYTF
TRBV7-2,TRBJ2-3,TRBD2,15,once,TGTGCCAGCAGCCCCACGGGACTAGCACTCGGTACGCAGTATTTT,CASSPTGLALGTQYF
TRBV11-2,TRBJ2-7,-,17,-,TGTGCCAGCAGCCTTAGGATTCTGGCGGGGCCATCCTACGAGCAGTACTTC,CASSLRILAGPSYEQYF
TRBV18,TRBJ2-1,TRBD2,17,-,TGTGCCAGCTCACCGACTTCACTAGCGGGGAACTACAATGAGCAGTTCTTC,CASSPTSLAGNYNEQFF
TRBV7-2,TRBJ2-2,-,16,-,TGTGCCAGCAGCTTAGACATGGCAGGGGTCACCGGGGAGCTGTTTTTT,CASSLDMAGVTGELFF